Below, 22 T cell receptor beta chains from the same sample are listed, as sequenced in a study of blood T cells in healthy people across ages. Sample-barcoded 5' priming and a J-beta primer mix drove a second PCR of roughly 7 to 11 cycles. Via MiXCR, TCRdb re-called the 5' RACE reads, giving one row per CDR3 protein. In the table there are 1.4 million or so distinct CDR3 sequences, 35% to 45% of which are singletons. Input material: blood. The source of these receptors is a young woman in good health.

The table lists this clonotype with many counts. The chain combines TRBV12-3 or TRBV12-4 with TRBJ1-6; D call uncertain. V lost 5 bases to trimming and J lost 9 bases, with 5 bases between them. There are 11 residues in the CDR3. DNA of the CDR3: TGTGCCAGCAGTAACGCTTCACCCCTCCACTTT. Protein product: CASSNASPLHF.

This clonotype came up a few times. The J gene is TRBJ2-7, the V gene TRBV20-1, with 7 bases fitting TRBD1. Germline V gene sequence: CDR1 DFQATT, CDR2 SNEGSKA (reference sequence). This CDR3 spans 17 amino acids. V shed 6 bases, J shed 3 bases, and the junction held 20 bases outside the gene matches. The CDR3 DNA follows: TGCAGTGCCGAGACACTATTACGACAGGGTGACCTCTACGAGCAGTACTTC. Residues: CSAETLLRQGDLYEQYF.

CDR3: CASSLEMGRGQDTQYF. CDR3 bases: TGTGCCAGCAGCTTAGAGATGGGACGGGGGCAGGATACGCAGTATTTT. The gene calls are TRBV7-8 and TRBJ2-3; D is tentatively TRBD1 or TRBD2 (6 bases each). The CDR3 sequence is 16 residues long. The V gene lost 1 base and the J gene lost 6 bases, with 17 bases spanning the gap. CDR1 and CDR2 (germline): SGHVS, FQNEAQ.

This chain joins TRBV27 and TRBJ1-2; 7 bases are a match to TRBD1. Germline CDR1 and CDR2: MNHEY and SMNVEV (reference sequence). Trimming cost V 6 bases and J 6 bases; bases outside gene matches: 7. The CDR3 consists of 13 residues. The CDR3 region has the DNA TGTGCCAGCAGCCCCTCCGGGACAGATGGCTACACCTTC. Translating gives CASSPSGTDGYTF.

The chain links TRBV10-3 to TRBJ2-3; 8 bases line up with TRBD2. Germline assignment: CDR1 ENHRY and CDR2 SYGVKD. The J segment lost 2 bases and the V segment lost 2 bases, leaving 12 bases of the junction unmatched. The CDR3 is 18 residues long. DNA for the CDR3: TGTGCCATCAGTGAGCCGACTCGGAGCGGGAGTTTCACAGATACGCAGTATTTT. It translates to CAISEPTRSGSFTDTQYF.

Concerning this clonotype itself: One end of the junction does not line up with germline, which may come from a read error. The gene calls are TRBV28 and TRBJ2-5, with 7 bases aligning to TRBD1. The DNA end is a closer match to TRBJ2-7, so the J assignment may be wrong. The CDR3 has 11 amino acids. The germline CDR1 and CDR2 sequences are MDHEN and SYDVKM. This CDR3 is CAGRGNIEQYF. The CDR3 coding sequence is TGTGCCGGCAGGGGGAACATCGAGCAGTACTTC.

This clonotype was recorded once. The chain couples TRBV29-1 to TRBJ2-5; TRBD2 matches 14 bases. V shed 6 bases, J shed 9 bases, and the junction held 9 bases outside the gene matches. This CDR3 spans 14 amino acids. Germline loops: CDR1 SQVTM, CDR2 ANQGSEA. For the CDR3, the DNA is TGCAGCGTGAGACTAGCGGGAGGGCCCGGGGCCCAGTACTTC. It specifies CSVRLAGGPGAQYF.

Only a few counts were recorded for this clonotype. The chain employs TRBV5-1 and TRBJ1-1, with D maybe TRBD1 (5 bases). There are 15 residues in the CDR3. The germline CDR1 and CDR2 sequences are SGHRS and YFSETQ. Trimming removed 4 bases at V and 4 bases at J, with 17 bases between. The CDR3 region is CASSDGGTLGTEAFF. The CDR3 nucleotides read TGCGCCAGCAGCGATGGGGGGACCTTGGGCACTGAAGCTTTCTTT.

V usage is TRBV9 and J usage is TRBJ2-1; the D call may be TRBD1 or TRBD2 (5 bases each). Deletions cut 0 bases from V and 1 base from J, with 14 bases between. The CDR3 extends over 17 amino acids. The germline V gene has CDR1 SGDLS and CDR2 YYNGEE. The CDR3 nucleotides read TGTGCCAGCAGCGTAGCCCCCCAATGGGGGTCCTACAATGAGCAGTTCTTC. Translation gives CASSVAPQWGSYNEQFF.

The chain combines TRBV10-3 with TRBJ2-6, with D perhaps matching TRBD2 (5 bases). V was pared by 3 bases and J by 0 bases, with 12 bases between. Germline V gives CDR1 ENHRY, CDR2 SYGVKD. The CDR3 spans 17 residues. CDR3 bases: TGTGCCATCAGTGAACTGGCGGGTCTCTCTGGGGCCAACGTCCTGACTTTC. This translates into CAISELAGLSGANVLTF.

This clonotype was detected ten times or more. The chain joins TRBV12-3 or TRBV12-4 to TRBJ1-1; 7 nucleotides agree with TRBD1. CDR3 length: 13 amino acids. J lost 1 base, V lost 6 bases, and 2 bases had no gene match. The CDR3 loop is CASSWTGNTEAFF. The DNA for the CDR3 is TGTGCCAGCAGCTGGACAGGGAACACTGAAGCTTTCTTT.

This clonotype occurred a few times. CDR3 loop: CASSQLIDPSKRKTEAFF. In nucleotides, the CDR3 is TGTGCCAGCAGCCAACTGATAGATCCCTCTAAAAGAAAAACTGAAGCTTTCTTT. The V call is TRBV3-1, the J call TRBJ1-1, with no clear D. Germline values: CDR1 LGHDT, CDR2 YNNKEL (reference sequence). With 2 bases removed from V and 5 bases from J, the gap between germline ends came to 24 bases. The CDR3 is made up of 18 amino acids.

The chain has TRBV29-1 and TRBJ1-2; no clear D gene. This CDR3 contains 12 residues. Looked up from germline, CDR1 is SQVTM and CDR2 is ANQGSEA. V was pared by 4 bases and J by 5 bases, with 11 bases between. The CDR3 sequence is CSVGWGQYGYTF. In DNA form, the CDR3 reads TGCAGCGTTGGCTGGGGTCAATATGGCTACACCTTC.

A few counts support this clonotype. The chain combines TRBV10-3 with TRBJ2-6, with 11 bases lining up with TRBD1. V was pared by 5 bases and J by 2 bases, with 8 bases of the junction left unmatched. From germline, CDR1 is ENHRY and CDR2 SYGVKD. The CDR3 consists of 18 residues. CDR3 in DNA: TGTGCCATCAGTACCGGGACAGGGGGAGGCCCTGGGGCCAACGTCCTGACTTTC. The encoded protein is CAISTGTGGGPGANVLTF.

This clonotype was picked up many times. This chain joins TRBV27 and TRBJ2-5; weak D call: TRBD2 (6 bases). The V gene lost 4 bases and the J gene lost 0 bases, with 9 bases spanning the gap. CDR1 MNHEY and CDR2 SMNVEV come from the germline V gene (reference sequence). CDR3 size: 14 residues. CDR3 in DNA: TGTGCCAGCAGTTGGACGGGGGACCAAGAGACCCAGTACTTC. Amino acid sequence: CASSWTGDQETQYF.

V usage is TRBV5-1 and J usage is TRBJ1-2; D gene uncertain. There are 14 residues in the CDR3. V lost 3 bases to trimming and J lost 0 bases, with 9 bases between them. CDR1 and CDR2 from the germline V gene are SGHRS and YFSETQ. This chain's CDR3 is CASSSGGSNYGYTF. The CDR3 DNA sequence: TGCGCCAGCAGCTCCGGAGGTTCTAACTATGGCTACACCTTC.

This chain joins TRBV20-1 and TRBJ1-2, with 9 positions matching TRBD1. Looked up from germline, CDR1 is DFQATT and CDR2 is SNEGSKA (reference sequence). The V segment lost 1 base and the J segment 1 base; nucleotides outside the gene matches: 4. The CDR3 totals 15 residues. For the CDR3, the DNA is TGCAGTGCTAGAGTGGACAGGGGACATAACTATGGCTACACCTTC. Translating gives CSARVDRGHNYGYTF.

V is TRBV20-1 and J is TRBJ2-7, with no clear D. This CDR3 comprises 12 residues. The ends were cut back, 0 bases at V and 5 bases at J, with 8 bases in the middle. Germline values: CDR1 DFQATT, CDR2 SNEGSKA (reference sequence). The CDR3 here is CSARETHHEQYF. In nucleotides, the CDR3 is TGCAGTGCTAGAGAGACTCACCACGAGCAGTACTTC.

This clonotype was counted at least ten times. This chain links TRBV2 with TRBJ2-3, with no clear D. Looked up from germline, CDR1 is SNHLY and CDR2 is FYNNEI. The CDR3 runs 14 residues. V shed 3 bases and J shed 0 bases, with 7 bases lying between them. CDR3 region: CASSDASSTDTQYF. CDR3 bases: TGTGCCAGCAGTGACGCGAGTAGCACAGATACGCAGTATTTT.

This clonotype was counted many times. The junction departs from germline at one end; a sequencing error may be responsible. This chain uses TRBV5-1 with TRBJ2-1; the match to TRBD2 covers 10 bases. The CDR3 spans 15 residues. From germline, CDR1 is SGHRS and CDR2 YFSETQ. The DNA of the CDR3 is TGTGCCAGCAGCTTCACTAGCGGGGCCTACAATGAGCAGTTCTTC. This sequence encodes CASSFTSGAYNEQFF.

This clonotype has more than one count but fewer than ten. This chain connects TRBV15 to TRBJ2-5, with D unclear. The DNA end is a closer match to TRBJ2-7, so the J assignment may be wrong. Germline loops: CDR1 LNHNV, CDR2 YYDKDF (reference sequence). The CDR3 covers 16 residues. The CDR3 sequence: CATSSGPTDGAYEQYF. CDR3 coding DNA: TGTGCCACCAGCAGTGGCCCCACGGACGGAGCCTACGAGCAGTACTTC.

This clonotype was observed a few times. V and J are TRBV5-6 and TRBJ2-1, with a tentative D call TRBD2 (5 bases). The CDR3 spans 15 residues. Trimming took 5 bases from V and 5 from J, leaving 17 bases between them. CDR1 is SGHDT, CDR2 YYEEEE, per germline. CDR3 sequence: CASRRRWKANNEQFF. The CDR3 nucleotides are TGTGCCAGCAGACGGAGGTGGAAGGCCAACAATGAGCAGTTCTTC.